The 29 T cell receptor beta chains presented below share a single source sample, sequenced in a study of blood T cell repertoires in COVID-19. Profiled with immunoSEQ multiplex PCR; TCRdb holds only in-frame clones, not every one. There are approximately 200,000 clones in the sample; approximately 84% occur only once, and over 1.5% lies in the top ten. Source material: peripheral blood. These receptors came from a man aged 35 to 55 with active or convalescent COVID-19.

The chain couples TRBV25-1 to TRBJ2-7; 8 bases fit TRBD1. Germline loops: CDR1 MGHDK, CDR2 SYGVNS. CDR3 size: 15 residues. Germline trimming cut 4 bases from V and 4 bases from J; bases unmatched to any gene: 9. The CDR3 DNA follows: TGTGCCAGCAGTGGACAGGGGAGAAGGAGTTACGAGCAGTACTTC. This gives the protein CASSGQGRRSYEQYF.

In its sample, this clone was seen once. The chain combines TRBV19 with TRBJ2-7; 7 positions agree with TRBD1. J lost 2 bases, V lost 4 bases, and 2 bases had no gene match. In germline, CDR1 is LNHDA, CDR2 SQIVND (reference sequence). The CDR3 covers 13 residues. The DNA for the CDR3 is TGTGCCAGTAGTAGTCAGGGGGCCTACGAGCAGTACTTC. As protein: CASSSQGAYEQYF.

The chain carries TRBV7-2 and TRBJ1-4; TRBD1 is a possible D gene (5 bases). CDR3 length equals 17 residues. Per germline, CDR1 SGHTA and CDR2 FQGNSA. The V end was cut by 4 bases, the J end by 7 bases, with 22 bases between. The CDR3 DNA is TGTGCCAGCAGCTCTGGAGGGTACGGGGGGAAAGGTGAAAAACTGTTTTTT. It specifies CASSSGGYGGKGEKLFF.

The rearrangement uses TRBV30 and TRBJ2-7; TRBD1 aligns across 8 bases. This CDR3 spans 14 amino acids. Unmatched junction bases numbered 5, after V lost 2 bases and J lost 2 bases. The germline V gene encodes CDR1 GTSNPN and CDR2 SVGIG (reference sequence). This CDR3 is CAWSLQGATYEQYF. The CDR3 region has the DNA TGTGCCTGGAGTCTCCAGGGGGCAACCTACGAGCAGTACTTC.

The gene calls are TRBV19 and TRBJ1-1, with D uncertain. CDR3 length: 15 amino acids. The germline V and J ends were trimmed by 5 bases and 7 bases, with 20 bases remaining between them. In germline, CDR1 is LNHDA, CDR2 SQIVND (reference sequence). CDR3 region: CASSWFLRHENEAFF. The CDR3 DNA sequence: TGTGCCAGTAGTTGGTTTCTACGACACGAGAATGAAGCTTTCTTT.

The chain recombines TRBV7-6 with TRBJ1-4; 7 nucleotides line up with TRBD1. Germline CDR1 is SGHVS and CDR2 is FNYEAQ. The J segment lost 6 bases and the V segment lost 7 bases, leaving 17 bases of the junction unmatched. This CDR3 has 17 residues. The CDR3 nucleotides read TGTGCCAGCATTCAGGGGGTAAGGAGTTTTAACGATGAAAAACTGTTTTTT. Its translation is CASIQGVRSFNDEKLFF.

This clone was recorded a few times. The J gene is TRBJ1-2, the V gene TRBV6-1, with 9 bases that match TRBD1. CDR1 is MNHNS and CDR2 is SASEGT in the germline V gene. The CDR3 is 16 residues long. V was pared by 4 bases and J by 3 bases, with 9 bases of the junction left unmatched. The CDR3 DNA sequence: TGTGCCAGCAGTGTGGGACAGGGAGCGGGTGACTATGGCTACACCTTC. This encodes CASSVGQGAGDYGYTF.

This chain connects TRBV28 to TRBJ2-7, with TRBD1 identical over 9 bases. The CDR3 contains 15 residues. V was pared by 4 bases and J by 5 bases, with 9 bases of the junction left unmatched. CDR1 and CDR2 from the germline V gene are MDHEN and SYDVKM. This CDR3 is CASSSEGQGIHEQYF. The CDR3 bases are TGTGCCAGCAGTTCCGAGGGACAGGGTATCCACGAGCAGTACTTC.

The chain links TRBV3-1 (or the pseudogene TRBV3-2) to TRBJ1-6; D unresolved. V lost 1 base, J lost 10 bases, and 14 bases lay in between. The CDR3 is 15 residues long. Germline V lookup: CDR1 LGHDT, CDR2 YNNKEL (reference sequence). The CDR3 is CASSQVRGSSSPLHF. The DNA of the CDR3 is TGTGCCAGCAGCCAAGTCCGGGGTTCTTCGTCACCCCTCCACTTT.

The J gene is TRBJ2-1, the V gene TRBV5-1; TRBD2 agrees at 11 bases. This CDR3 comprises 15 residues. The V segment lost 0 bases and the J segment 5 bases; nucleotides outside the gene matches: 1. Looked up from germline, CDR1 is SGHRS and CDR2 is YFSETQ. In nucleotides, the CDR3 is TGCGCCAGCAGCTTGGTAGCGGGAGGGAACAATGAGCAGTTCTTC. This encodes CASSLVAGGNNEQFF.

The rearrangement links TRBV5-1 to TRBJ1-4, with a weak D call TRBD1 (5 bases). From germline, CDR1 is SGHRS and CDR2 YFSETQ. The germline V and J ends were trimmed by 6 bases and 6 bases, with 21 bases remaining between them. The CDR3 has 16 residues. The DNA of the CDR3 is TGCGCCAGCACCCAATCAGGCGGGGCGGGTTATGAAAAACTGTTTTTT. Amino acid sequence: CASTQSGGAGYEKLFF.

V and J are TRBV5-1 and TRBJ1-6; 8 bases are shared with TRBD1. Germline loops: CDR1 SGHRS, CDR2 YFSETQ. Trimming cost V 1 base and J 6 bases; bases outside gene matches: 12. The CDR3 spans 18 residues. CDR3 loop: CASSLSGGTFPGNSPLHF. The CDR3 nucleotides are TGCGCCAGCAGCTTGTCAGGGGGCACTTTTCCGGGTAATTCACCCCTCCACTTT.

The rearrangement uses TRBV27 and TRBJ1-3; D possibly corresponds to TRBD1 (5 bases). Germline V lookup: CDR1 MNHEY, CDR2 SMNVEV (reference sequence). The CDR3 loop spans 16 amino acids. Trimming left V 0 bases short and J 2 bases short, with 11 bases between. The CDR3 region is CASSLSRTITGNTIYF. The CDR3 DNA follows: TGTGCCAGCAGTTTATCGAGGACAATTACTGGAAACACCATATATTTT.

Notes on this clone: Other DNA sequences in the same sample also yield this CDR3. This rearrangement joins TRBV4-1 to TRBJ1-5, with a possible D match to TRBD1 (5 bases). The CDR3 covers 13 residues. The germline gives CDR1 MGHRA, CDR2 YSYEKL. V was pared by 0 bases and J by 7 bases, with 7 bases between. This chain's CDR3 is CASSQDRGQPQHF. Written as DNA, the CDR3 is TGCGCCAGCAGCCAAGATAGGGGACAGCCCCAGCATTTT.

This chain uses TRBV7-3 with TRBJ2-1, with 9 positions matching TRBD2. Germline V gene data show CDR1 as SGHTA and CDR2 as FQGTGA. The CDR3 has 15 residues. Unmatched junction bases numbered 6, after V lost 5 bases and J lost 4 bases. CDR3 in DNA: TGTGCCAGCAGCCTGCGGGGGGGTACGTACAATGAGCAGTTCTTC. Translation: CASSLRGGTYNEQFF.

This sequence joins TRBV28 and TRBJ1-2, with unresolved D. The germline V and J ends were trimmed by 6 bases and 2 bases, with 10 bases remaining between them. Germline V CDR1 and CDR2: MDHEN, SYDVKM. This CDR3 has 13 amino acids. This CDR3 reads CASRQERNYGYTF. For the CDR3, the DNA is TGTGCCAGCAGGCAGGAGCGGAACTATGGCTACACCTTC.

This chain connects TRBV30 to TRBJ1-5; 7 nucleotides line up with TRBD1. CDR3 size: 15 residues. Germline-derived CDR1 and CDR2 are GTSNPN and SVGIG (reference sequence). The V gene end was trimmed by 0 bases and the J gene end by 5 bases; junction bases not matched to a gene: 7. CDR3 residues: CAWSVQGRGDQPQHF. DNA for the CDR3: TGTGCCTGGAGTGTACAGGGGCGGGGCGATCAGCCCCAGCATTTT.

Only a few counts were recorded for this clone. The rearrangement joins TRBV28 to TRBJ1-6; D is unresolved. Germline V gives CDR1 MDHEN, CDR2 SYDVKM. The CDR3 has 17 residues. Between the trimmed V and J ends, which lost 7 bases and 0 bases, there was a span of 16 bases. CDR3 protein: CASKPGPGSSYNSPLHF. The CDR3, as DNA: TGTGCCAGCAAACCCGGGCCGGGGAGCTCCTATAATTCACCCCTCCACTTT. Together with reference TRBV28 and TRBJ1-6, the CDR3 gives the full variable domain: DVKVTQSSRYLVKRTGEKVFLECVQDMDHENMFWYRQDPGLGLRLIYFSYDVKMKEKGDIPEGYSVSREKKERFSLILESASTNQTSMYLCASKPGPGSSYNSPLHFGNGTRLTVT.

This clone was seen only a few times. V and J are TRBV9 and TRBJ2-1, with D tentatively TRBD1 (5 bases). The CDR3 consists of 17 residues. Per the germline V gene, CDR1 is SGDLS and CDR2 is YYNGEE. The V and J ends lost 5 bases and 2 bases respectively, with 20 bases between them. In DNA, the CDR3 is TGTGCCAGCAGAGAACTTTCAGGGTCCGAAACCTACAATGAGCAGTTCTTC. This translates into CASRELSGSETYNEQFF. The entire variable domain, with the rest obtained from reference TRBV9 and TRBJ2-1, is as follows: DSGVTQTPKHLITATGQRVTLRCSPRSGDLSVYWYQQSLDQGLQFLIQYYNGEERAKGNILERFSAQQFPDLHSELNLSSLELGDSALYFCASRELSGSETYNEQFFGPGTRLTVL.

V is TRBV11-2 and J is TRBJ2-3; D perhaps matches TRBD1 (6 bases). V was cut by 4 bases and J by 11 bases, with 25 bases left in between. Germline CDR1 is SGHAT and CDR2 is FQNNGV. This CDR3 region has 16 residues. The CDR3 DNA reads TGTGCCAGCAGCTCAATTGACAGGACTCTAGTCGTCGGGCAGTATTTT. It is translated as CASSSIDRTLVVGQYF.

The V call is TRBV5-5, the J call TRBJ1-2; TRBD1 matches at 11 bases. The CDR3 is 14 amino acids. CDR1 and CDR2 (germline): SGHKS, YYEKEE (reference sequence). V lost 4 bases, J lost 8 bases, and 7 bases stayed unmatched. The CDR3 sequence is CASSPGQGARGYTF. The CDR3 nucleotides are TGTGCCAGCAGCCCAGGACAGGGGGCGCGAGGCTACACCTTC.

V and J are TRBV7-2 and TRBJ2-3; D gene unclear. Germline lookup yields CDR1 SGHTA and CDR2 FQGNSA. Trimming removed 5 bases from V and 2 bases from J, with 11 bases in between. The CDR3 has 14 residues. CDR3 residues: CASSAGPVTDTQYF. The CDR3 region has the DNA TGTGCCAGCAGCGCCGGTCCCGTCACAGATACGCAGTATTTT. The complete variable domain, with remaining parts taken from reference TRBV7-2 and TRBJ2-3, reads GAGVSQSPSNKVTEKGKDVELRCDPISGHTALYWYRQSLGQGLEFLIYFQGNSAPDKSGLPSDRFSAERTGGSVSTLTIQRTQQEDSAVYLCASSAGPVTDTQYFGPGTRLTVL.

CDR3 loop: CASSPRTGKSTELFF. The CDR3 DNA follows: TGTGCCAGCTCACCACGGACAGGGAAGTCTACAGAACTGTTTTTT. The V and J genes are TRBV18 and TRBJ1-4; 8 positions agree with TRBD1. CDR1 KGHSH and CDR2 LQKENI come from the germline V gene. Losses at the gene ends were 1 base for V and 12 bases for J; bases not matched to a gene: 10. CDR3 length equals 15 residues.

CDR3 amino acids: CASSLYISSTDTQYF. CDR3 sequence (DNA): TGTGCCAGCAGTTTATACATCTCTAGCACAGATACGCAGTATTTT. The rearrangement joins TRBV27 to TRBJ2-3; D unclear. Germline values: CDR1 MNHEY, CDR2 SMNVEV (reference sequence). This CDR3 is built from 15 residues. V lost 1 base and J lost 0, with 8 bases in between.

CDR3 DNA sequence: TGTGCCAGCAGCGCAAGGGGCAGCACAGATACGCAGTATTTT. This translates into CASSARGSTDTQYF. The chain employs TRBV5-8 and TRBJ2-3; weak D call: TRBD1 (5 bases). Trimming shortened V by 4 bases and J by 0 bases, and 9 bases separated the two germline ends. Germline CDR1 and CDR2: SGHTS and YDEGEE. The CDR3 is 14 residues long.

The rearrangement links TRBV14 to TRBJ1-3; 9 bases are a match to TRBD1. The CDR3 spans 14 residues. Per germline, CDR1 SGHDN and CDR2 FVKESK. V lost 6 bases and J lost 3; bases outside the gene matches: 3. The CDR3 reads CASRTTGGGNTIYF. CDR3 DNA sequence: TGTGCCAGCAGAACGACAGGGGGTGGAAACACCATATATTTT.

This chain joins TRBV27 and TRBJ1-2; TRBD1 matches 7 bases. V dropped 8 bases and J dropped 5; count of bases not matched to a gene: 14. Germline-derived CDR1 and CDR2 are MNHEY and SMNVEV (reference sequence). The length of the CDR3 is 15 residues. The CDR3 nucleotides read TGTGCCAGCCGTGGGACAGATGCCCCGCCATATGGCTACACCTTC. As protein: CASRGTDAPPYGYTF.

The CDR3 region has the DNA TGCGCCAGCAGCTTGGGAGTTGGGCAGGGCGTCCTCAGAACCTACGAGCAGTACTTC. This sequence encodes CASSLGVGQGVLRTYEQYF. This rearrangement joins TRBV5-1 to TRBJ2-7; D may be TRBD1 (5 bases). The germline gives CDR1 SGHRS, CDR2 YFSETQ. With 0 bases removed from V and 2 bases from J, the gap between germline ends came to 24 bases. The CDR3 length is 19 residues.

V usage is TRBV30 and J usage is TRBJ2-3, with 10 bases lining up with TRBD2. There are 17 residues in the CDR3. Trimming cost V 0 bases and J 2 bases; bases outside gene matches: 8. The germline gives CDR1 GTSNPN, CDR2 SVGIG (reference sequence). Here the CDR3 reads CAWSVRRTSGITDTQYF. As DNA, the CDR3 is TGTGCCTGGAGTGTACGGAGAACTAGCGGGATCACAGATACGCAGTATTTT.